This T cell receptor beta chain was recorded in a study of cytomegalovirus exposure and HLA in healthy donors. Study-wide background: In an early release, HLA-typed donors contributed some 80 million unique TCR sequences. Study results and caveats: It was in a later analysis that TCR association rates were seen to vary by HLA locus, highest for DRB1 and lowest for HLA-C. A later analysis reportedly found fewer N-insertions in an Asian-associated ancestry cluster than the approximately 670-donor mean. The investigators catalogued 150 to 200 TCR beta chains as cytomegalovirus-associated.

Germline V lookup: CDR1 MNHNS, CDR2 SASEGT. This CDR3 has 15 residues. The trim removed 5 bases at V and 0 bases at J, leaving 6 bases unmatched. The PCR contained 60 Vbeta and 13 Jbeta primers. Sequencing was performed with immunoSEQ multiplex PCR; in TCRdb, only in-frame clones are kept and a portion is missing. The sample gives some 130,000 clones, 80% of which show up once; over 2% is in the top ten. A remark on this clone: Antigen unknown.

The specimen was PBMCs. The chain combines TRBV6-1 with TRBJ2-7; TRBD2 agrees at 8 bases. The receptor was isolated from a man under 40 in good health and CMV-seronegative. CDR3 residues: CASSTGGRFSYEQYF. CDR3 nucleotides: TGTGCCAGCAGTACGGGCGGGAGGTTCTCCTACGAGCAGTACTTC.